The 18 T cell receptor beta chains in this list originate from one sample, sequenced in a study of OX40 agonist ivuxolimab in advanced cancers. Libraries were prepared through the immunoSEQ multiplex PCR assay. Held by TCRdb, this immuneACCESS table contains in-frame sequences only and omits some clones. Under half of the omission traces to an unresolved V gene where checked; the cause of the rest is unknown. The sample table shows tens of thousands of clones, and roughly 84% are seen once. Roughly 4.4% of the sample is held by the ten biggest clonotypes. Material: CD4+ or CD8+ T cells sorted from blood, obtained in a trial of the OX40 agonist ivuxolimab. These receptors all stem from an adult with an advanced solid tumor such as melanoma, head and neck, liver or kidney cancer.

This clone was counted a few times. The chain uses TRBV4-1 and TRBJ2-1, with TRBD2 matching 8 bases. Germline V lookup: CDR1 MGHRA, CDR2 YSYEKL. This CDR3 has 16 residues. J gave up 3 bases and V 3 bases, and 7 bases lay outside the gene matches. The CDR3 region has the DNA TGCGCCAGCAGCCAGCTGGGACTAGTATTCTACAATGAGCAGTTCTTC. Encoded protein: CASSQLGLVFYNEQFF.

The chain employs TRBV6-1 and TRBJ2-1; maybe TRBD2 (6 bases). Per the germline V gene, CDR1 is MNHNS and CDR2 is SASEGT. Trimming stripped 3 bases from V and 12 bases from J, with 15 bases between. This CDR3 contains 13 residues. CDR3 in amino acids: CASSEGRRGGQFF. The CDR3 nucleotides are TGTGCCAGCAGTGAGGGGAGGCGAGGCGGGCAGTTCTTC.

The chain carries TRBV29-1 and TRBJ2-7, with a possible D match to TRBD2 (6 bases). The CDR3 runs 13 residues. Germline lookup yields CDR1 SQVTM and CDR2 ANQGSEA. V gave up 4 bases and J gave up 7 bases, with 17 bases separating them. The CDR3 bases are TGCAGCGTTGGGAGGGCAGGGCTCAGGGAGCAGTACTTC. Amino acid sequence: CSVGRAGLREQYF.

V and J are TRBV7-3 and TRBJ1-5, with TRBD1 matching over 10 bases. The CDR3 is made up of 15 amino acids. CDR1 and CDR2 (germline): SGHTA, FQGTGA. Trimming cost V 4 bases and J 4 bases; bases outside gene matches: 4. The CDR3 DNA reads TGTGCCAGCAGCTCAAGACAGGGGGCAAATCAGCCCCAGCATTTT. Residues: CASSSRQGANQPQHF. Based on the CDR3 plus reference TRBV7-3 and TRBJ1-5, the full variable domain is GAGVSQTPSNKVTEKGKYVELRCDPISGHTALYWYRQSLGQGPEFLIYFQGTGAADDSGLPNDRFFAVRPEGSVSTLKIQRTERGDSAVYLCASSSRQGANQPQHFGDGTRLSIL.

The V and J genes are TRBV5-8 and TRBJ2-1; tentatively, D is TRBD1 (6 bases). The CDR3 runs 14 residues. Germline-derived CDR1 and CDR2 are SGHTS and YDEGEE. Trimming stripped 4 bases from V and 7 bases from J, with 15 bases between. In DNA form, the CDR3 reads TGTGCCAGCAGCCTCGGACAGATTAATAATGAGCAGTTCTTC. This sequence encodes CASSLGQINNEQFF.

This clone has only a few counts. V and J are TRBV10-3 and TRBJ1-1; TRBD1 aligns across 9 bases. Germline assignment: CDR1 ENHRY and CDR2 SYGVKD. V shed 6 bases and J 4 bases; nucleotides not matched to a gene: 6. CDR3 length: 14 residues. The CDR3 protein is CAISQGQGFTEAFF. The CDR3 nucleotides are TGTGCCATCAGCCAGGGACAGGGATTCACTGAAGCTTTCTTT.

This clone is a singleton in its sample. V is TRBV19 and J is TRBJ2-3; possibly TRBD2 for D (8 bases). Germline V gene data show CDR1 as LNHDA and CDR2 as SQIVND (reference sequence). This CDR3 comprises 15 residues. With 7 bases removed from V and 2 bases from J, the gap between germline ends came to 16 bases. CDR3 sequence reads: CASKRGREATDTQYF. The CDR3 nucleotides are TGTGCCAGTAAGAGGGGGCGGGAGGCCACAGATACGCAGTATTTT.

J is TRBJ2-3 and V is TRBV27; 10 bases fit TRBD2. This CDR3 is built from 16 residues. V gave up 5 bases and J gave up 5 bases; unmatched junction bases: 10. The germline CDR1 and CDR2 sequences are MNHEY and SMNVEV (reference sequence). DNA of the CDR3: TGTGCCAGCAGTATGCGGAGCGGGAGGGCCATAGATACGCAGTATTTT. Protein product: CASSMRSGRAIDTQYF.

The V gene is TRBV10-1, the J gene TRBJ2-7, with D perhaps TRBD1 or TRBD2 (5 bases each). V lost 3 bases and J 3 bases, leaving 15 bases between the germline ends. Germline V gene sequence: CDR1 WNHNN, CDR2 SYGVQD (reference sequence). This CDR3 region has 15 residues. CDR3 amino acids: CASSDEGRGDYEQYF. The CDR3 coding sequence is TGCGCCAGCAGTGACGAAGGAAGAGGGGACTACGAGCAGTACTTC.

The chain links TRBV7-3 to TRBJ2-2, with 8 bases that match TRBD2. Germline V gene sequence: CDR1 SGHTA, CDR2 FQGTGA. The CDR3 totals 17 residues. V lost 5 bases to trimming and J lost 2 bases; unmatched junction nucleotides: 10. CDR3 region: CASSPSGSGINTGELFF. The CDR3 DNA sequence: TGTGCCAGCAGCCCCAGTGGTAGCGGGATTAACACCGGGGAGCTGTTTTTT.

This clone was seen a single time. The chain combines TRBV29-1 with TRBJ1-1; maybe TRBD1 (5 bases). Germline values: CDR1 SQVTM, CDR2 ANQGSEA. The CDR3 has 13 residues. V shed 1 base and J shed 4 bases, with 10 bases lying between them. For the CDR3, the DNA is TGCAGCGTTGAAGCCAGGGTGGGCACTGAAGCTTTCTTT. It codes for CSVEARVGTEAFF.

The CDR3 region is CASSLRGRDTQYF. CDR3 nucleotides: TGTGCCAGCAGCTTAAGGGGGCGAGATACGCAGTATTTT. The V call is TRBV11-2, the J call TRBJ2-3; 7 nucleotides match TRBD1. Germline trimming cut 2 bases from V and 5 bases from J; bases unmatched to any gene: 1. Germline-derived CDR1 and CDR2 are SGHAT and FQNNGV. This CDR3 has 13 amino acids.

The chain recombines TRBV27 with TRBJ1-2; the D gene is possibly TRBD1 (6 bases). V was cut by 6 bases and J by 5 bases, with 19 bases left in between. The germline CDR1 and CDR2 sequences are MNHEY and SMNVEV (reference sequence). The CDR3 extends over 15 amino acids. The CDR3 region has the DNA TGTGCCAGCAGCCTCTATGGGGACACTATTTATGGCTACACCTTC. Encoded protein: CASSLYGDTIYGYTF.

The CDR3 sequence: CASSEPRLAGGRLPSTGELFF. CDR3 in DNA: TGCGCCAGCAGTGAGCCTCGACTAGCGGGGGGGCGTCTACCATCCACCGGGGAGCTGTTTTTT. This chain connects TRBV10-1 to TRBJ2-2; TRBD2 agrees at 14 bases. Germline assignment: CDR1 WNHNN and CDR2 SYGVQD (reference sequence). After removal of 2 bases from V and 4 bases from J, the junction contained 15 bases not matched to a gene. The CDR3 has 21 residues.

The chain couples TRBV30 to TRBJ1-6; weak D call: TRBD1 (5 bases). CDR1 and CDR2 from the germline V gene are GTSNPN and SVGIG (reference sequence). Trimming cost V 3 bases and J 10 bases, with 19 bases left between them. The CDR3 length is 15 residues. CDR3 region: CAWRRMVQGGSPLHF. The CDR3 DNA reads TGTGCCTGGAGACGTATGGTGCAGGGAGGGTCACCCCTCCACTTT. The full variable domain, with the rest looked up from reference TRBV30 and TRBJ1-6, is SQTIHQWPATLVQPVGSPLSLECTVEGTSNPNLYWYRQAAGRGLQLLFYSVGIGQISSEVPQNLSASRPQDRQFILSSKKLLLSDSGFYLCAWRRMVQGGSPLHFGNGTRLTVT.

The rearrangement joins TRBV19 to TRBJ2-7; 8 bases match TRBD1. Per the germline V gene, CDR1 is LNHDA and CDR2 is SQIVND (reference sequence). The ends lost 5 bases at V and 7 bases at J; junction bases unmatched: 7. The length of the CDR3 is 13 residues. The CDR3 is CASSSGTGLEQYF. The CDR3 DNA reads TGTGCCAGTAGTTCCGGGACAGGCCTTGAGCAGTACTTC.

The chain is built from TRBV7-2 and TRBJ1-4; 12 nucleotides agree with TRBD1. CDR3 length: 14 amino acids. Germline V lookup: CDR1 SGHTA, CDR2 FQGNSA. The junction had 3 bases not matched to a gene; V was cut back by 5 bases and J by 8 bases. CDR3 in DNA: TGTGCCAGCAGCCAGGGACAGGGGGCCGAAAAACTGTTTTTT. It yields the protein CASSQGQGAEKLFF.

V gene TRBV5-1 combines with J gene TRBJ2-7; D may be TRBD2 (5 bases). Trimming took off 1 base at V and 4 bases at J, with 12 bases between the two ends. The germline gives CDR1 SGHRS, CDR2 YFSETQ. The CDR3 is made up of 14 amino acids. For the CDR3, the DNA is TGCGCCAGCAGCTTGAAGGGCGAGGGTTACGAGCAGTACTTC. Its protein is CASSLKGEGYEQYF.